This T cell receptor beta chain was captured by sequencing in a study of PD-L1 blockade in urothelial cancer. Study context: As for prior chemotherapy regimens, patients had received 0 to 3. Across blood samples, T cells had a median count of 141,255. Study results and limitations: Enhanced expansion of tumor-associated blood clones at 3 weeks characterized durable-benefit patients.

There are 17 residues in the CDR3. V lost 1 base to trimming and J lost 3 bases; unmatched junction nucleotides: 5. Germline CDR1 and CDR2: PRHDT and FYEKMQ (reference sequence). The method was immunoSEQ multiplex PCR; TCRdb's version includes in-frame clones alone and lacks a portion of them. The profile shows under 30,000 clones, more than 70% of them singletons. This clone was recorded a few times. Its antigen is not known. The specimen comprised PBMCs, sampled around atezolizumab (anti-PD-L1) treatment. The chain combines TRBV13 with TRBJ1-5, with 11 bases identical to TRBD1. This TCR was sampled from a man in his fifties or sixties with urothelial cancer. The CDR3 protein is CASSLAGTGGINQPQHF. CDR3 bases: TGTGCCAGCAGCTTAGCCGGGACAGGGGGAATCAATCAGCCCCAGCATTTT.